Each of the 13 T cell receptor beta chains below was sequenced from the same sample in a study of T cell responses to AZD1222 COVID-19 vaccine. Libraries were prepared by immunoSEQ multiplex PCR; TCRdb keeps only in-frame clonotypes and omits some of them. The table lists tens of thousands of clones, over 75% of them singletons. This specimen consisted of peripheral blood, obtained on day 0 of AZD1222 vaccination. The receptors were sampled from an adult in good health.

In nucleotides, the CDR3 is TGTGCCAGCAGCCCCTCGGGGGGTTGGGGTGGGATGAACACTGAAGCTTTCTTT. As protein: CASSPSGGWGGMNTEAFF. The chain recombines TRBV11-2 with TRBJ1-1, with a weak D call TRBD1 (5 bases). There are 18 residues in the CDR3. Germline CDR1 is SGHAT and CDR2 is FQNNGV. Trimming took off 5 bases at V and 0 bases at J, with 22 bases between the two ends.

The CDR3 coding sequence is TGTGCCAGCAGCGACGCTACGACAGGGAAATATGGCTACACCTTC. Amino acid sequence: CASSDATTGKYGYTF. The genes are TRBV5-4 and TRBJ1-2, with 7 bases that match TRBD1. CDR3 size: 15 residues. Germline CDR1 reads SGHNT; CDR2 reads YYREEE (reference sequence). V was clipped by 4 bases and J by 5 bases; unmatched bases: 11.

This chain joins TRBV12-3 or TRBV12-4 and TRBJ1-1; D is unresolved. V was shortened by 4 bases and J by 3 bases, with 6 bases between the two germline ends. There are 12 residues in the CDR3. The CDR3 bases are TGTGCCAGCAGTTCGTTATACACTGAAGCTTTCTTT. Translation gives CASSSLYTEAFF.

The chain combines TRBV6-5 with TRBJ2-7, with D uncertain. This CDR3 is 13 amino acids long. V was clipped by 11 bases and J by 2 bases, with 16 bases between them. Germline V gives CDR1 MNHEY, CDR2 SVGAGI. The CDR3 loop reads CAVAAAPPYEQYF. In DNA form, the CDR3 reads TGTGCCGTCGCCGCGGCGCCCCCCTACGAGCAGTACTTC.

The rearrangement links TRBV13 to TRBJ2-7; D perhaps matches TRBD1 (6 bases). Germline assignment: CDR1 PRHDT and CDR2 FYEKMQ (reference sequence). The CDR3 extends over 14 amino acids. Trimming shortened V by 5 bases and J by 7 bases, and 18 bases separated the two germline ends. The CDR3 DNA reads TGTGCCAGCAGCGGCCGGGACACCCAAAAGGAGCAGTACTTC. Its translation: CASSGRDTQKEQYF.

The chain uses TRBV7-2 and TRBJ1-5; D gene ambiguous. Germline V lookup: CDR1 SGHTA, CDR2 FQGNSA. The CDR3 contains 14 residues. V lost 5 bases, J lost 2 bases, and 10 bases lay in between. The CDR3 protein is CASSPVSGNQPQHF. The DNA for the CDR3 is TGTGCCAGCAGCCCAGTCTCCGGCAATCAGCCCCAGCATTTT.

In its sample, this clone was seen once. J is TRBJ2-1 and V is TRBV6-5; D is undetermined. Germline assignment: CDR1 MNHEY and CDR2 SVGAGI. V dropped 0 bases and J dropped 6 bases, with 9 bases sitting between them. There are 14 residues in the CDR3. CDR3 sequence: CASSYSLLFNEQFF. In DNA form, the CDR3 reads TGTGCCAGCAGTTACTCGTTACTATTCAATGAGCAGTTCTTC.

The gene calls are TRBV9 and TRBJ2-1, with TRBD1 identical over 7 bases. Per germline, CDR1 SGDLS and CDR2 YYNGEE. Losses at the gene ends were 4 bases for V and 9 bases for J; bases not matched to a gene: 7. CDR3 length: 13 residues. The CDR3 region is CASSPGQATEQFF. The CDR3 bases are TGTGCCAGCAGCCCTGGACAGGCCACTGAGCAGTTCTTC.

The chain is built from TRBV6-2 or TRBV6-3 and TRBJ1-5, with TRBD1 matching 7 bases. The CDR3 extends over 14 amino acids. Germline loops: CDR1 MNHEY, CDR2 SVGEGT. V dropped 6 bases and J dropped 7; count of bases not matched to a gene: 9. DNA of the CDR3: TGTGCCAGCAGCCGCCACAGGGGAGAGCAGCCCCAGCATTTT. Translated, it gives CASSRHRGEQPQHF.

The rearrangement joins TRBV5-1 to TRBJ2-5; D may be TRBD2 (6 bases). This CDR3 spans 19 amino acids. Germline-derived CDR1 and CDR2 are SGHRS and YFSETQ. V lost 0 bases and J lost 2, with 23 bases in between. The DNA for the CDR3 is TGCGCCAGCAGCTTGGAAGGGAGGAGCAGCGGCCTTCTACAAGAGACCCAGTACTTC. It translates to CASSLEGRSSGLLQETQYF.

This clone showed up just a few times. This sequence joins TRBV10-3 and TRBJ2-3; possibly TRBD2 for D (6 bases). V lost 10 bases to trimming and J lost 1 base, with 15 bases between them. In germline, CDR1 is ENHRY, CDR2 SYGVKD. The CDR3 loop spans 14 amino acids. The CDR3 DNA follows: TGTGCCACAAGGCTAGCGATCGGCACAGATACGCAGTATTTT. Amino acids: CATRLAIGTDTQYF.

This clone was counted between two and nine times. The chain is built from TRBV5-4 and TRBJ2-1, with D perhaps given as TRBD1 or TRBD2 (5 bases each). Per the germline V gene, CDR1 is SGHNT and CDR2 is YYREEE (reference sequence). Trimming shortened V by 5 bases and J by 9 bases, and 24 bases separated the two germline ends. This CDR3 has 16 amino acids. DNA of the CDR3: TGTGCCAGCAGTCCAGGGAACGGACTGAGGCAGGGTGAGCAGTTCTTC. Residues: CASSPGNGLRQGEQFF.

The count of this clone is one. This rearrangement joins TRBV9 to TRBJ1-3; D not resolved. V dropped 4 bases and J dropped 4 bases, with 9 bases sitting between them. The CDR3 consists of 13 residues. CDR1 SGDLS and CDR2 YYNGEE come from the germline V gene. CDR3 loop: CASSSLGGNTIYF. In nucleotides, the CDR3 is TGTGCCAGCAGCTCTCTCGGGGGAAACACCATATATTTT.